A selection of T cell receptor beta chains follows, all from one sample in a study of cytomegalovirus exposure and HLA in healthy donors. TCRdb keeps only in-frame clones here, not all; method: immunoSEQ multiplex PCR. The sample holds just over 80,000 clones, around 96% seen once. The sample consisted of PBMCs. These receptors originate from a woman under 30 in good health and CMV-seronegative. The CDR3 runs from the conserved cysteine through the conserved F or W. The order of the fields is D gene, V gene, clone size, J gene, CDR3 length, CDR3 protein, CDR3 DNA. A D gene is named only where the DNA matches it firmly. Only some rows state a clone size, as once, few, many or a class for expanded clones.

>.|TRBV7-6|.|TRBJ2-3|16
CASSLDLSVRGDTQYF
TGTGCCAGCAGCTTAGATCTTTCTGTCCGAGGAGATACGCAGTATTTT
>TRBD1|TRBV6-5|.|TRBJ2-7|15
CASSETTGTAYEQYF
TGTGCCAGCAGCGAGACGACCGGGACAGCATACGAGCAGTACTTC
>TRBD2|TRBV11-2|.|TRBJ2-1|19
CASSLRLASGGSSYNEQFF
TGTGCCAGCAGCCTACGCCTCGCTAGCGGGGGAAGCTCCTACAATGAGCAGTTCTTC
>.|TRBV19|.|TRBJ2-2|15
CASSPPGLPTGELFF
TGTGCCAGTAGTCCCCCAGGTTTGCCAACCGGGGAGCTGTTTTTT
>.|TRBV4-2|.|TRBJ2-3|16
CASSWRLEGYEDTQYF
TGTGCCAGCAGCTGGCGATTGGAGGGCTACGAAGATACGCAGTATTTT
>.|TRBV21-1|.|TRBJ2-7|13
CASSKGPRYEQYF
TGTGCCAGCAGCAAAGGGCCTCGTTACGAGCAGTACTTC
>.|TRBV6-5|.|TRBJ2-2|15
CASSYRTVNTGELFF
TGTGCCAGCAGTTACCGGACTGTGAACACCGGGGAGCTGTTTTTT
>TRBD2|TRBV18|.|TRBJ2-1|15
CASSRLAGTVGEQFF
TGTGCCAGCTCACGACTAGCGGGAACCGTCGGTGAGCAGTTCTTC
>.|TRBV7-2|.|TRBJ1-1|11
CAGEENTEAFF
TGTGCCGGGGAGGAGAACACTGAAGCTTTCTTT
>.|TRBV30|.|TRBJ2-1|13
CAWTGLSLAGQFF
TGTGCCTGGACCGGCCTCTCCCTAGCTGGGCAGTTCTTC
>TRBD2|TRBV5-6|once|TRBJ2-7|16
CASSEPGTSFQSEQYF
TGTGCCAGCAGCGAACCGGGGACTAGTTTCCAGAGCGAGCAGTACTTC
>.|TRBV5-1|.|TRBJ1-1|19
CASSYLIQGKSPYDTEAFF
TGCGCCAGCAGCTATTTAATACAGGGTAAATCCCCTTACGACACTGAAGCTTTCTTT
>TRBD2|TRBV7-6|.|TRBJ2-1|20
CASSSWLAGPPGWAYNEQFF
TGTGCCAGCAGCTCTTGGCTAGCGGGACCCCCGGGATGGGCATACAATGAGCAGTTCTTC
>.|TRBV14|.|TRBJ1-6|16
CASSQAPESSSSPLHF
TGTGCCAGCAGCCAAGCCCCGGAGAGTTCTAGTTCACCCCTCCACTTT
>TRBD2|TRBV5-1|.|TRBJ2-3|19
CASSLVSWEGPQRSDTQYF
TGCGCCAGCAGCTTGGTCTCGTGGGAGGGCCCCCAGCGTTCAGATACGCAGTATTTT
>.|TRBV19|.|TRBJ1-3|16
CATSPAHYHSGNTIYF
TGTGCCACCTCCCCGGCTCACTATCACTCTGGAAACACCATATATTTT
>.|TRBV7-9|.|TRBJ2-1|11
CASSLNKEQFF
TGTGCCAGCAGCCTCAACAAGGAGCAGTTCTTC
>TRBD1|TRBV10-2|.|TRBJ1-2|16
CASSEPGQGANYGYTF
TGCGCCAGCAGTGAGCCGGGACAGGGAGCTAACTATGGCTACACCTTC
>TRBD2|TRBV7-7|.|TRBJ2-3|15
CASSVGLADTDTQYF
TGTGCCAGCAGCGTCGGACTAGCGGACACAGATACGCAGTATTTT
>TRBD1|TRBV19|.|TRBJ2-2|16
CASSIDRSTGAGELFF
TGTGCCAGTAGTATAGATCGGTCCACAGGGGCCGGGGAGCTGTTTTTT
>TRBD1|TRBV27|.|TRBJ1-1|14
CASSVNRGGTEAFF
TGTGCCAGCAGTGTAAACAGGGGGGGGACTGAAGCTTTCTTT
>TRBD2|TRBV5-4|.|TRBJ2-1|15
CASSLAGVSYNEQFF
TGTGCCAGCAGCTTAGCGGGAGTCTCCTACAATGAGCAGTTCTTC
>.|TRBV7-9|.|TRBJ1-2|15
CASSTSDSSSRGYTF
TGTGCCAGCAGCACATCGGACAGCTCAAGTAGGGGCTACACCTTC
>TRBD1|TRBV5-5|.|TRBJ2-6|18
CASSYATGGGPGANVLTF
TGTGCCAGCAGCTACGCTACAGGGGGTGGACCTGGGGCCAACGTCCTGACTTTC
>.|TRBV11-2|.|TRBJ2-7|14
CASSLTLESYEQYF
TGTGCCAGCAGCTTAACTCTTGAGTCCTACGAGCAGTACTTC
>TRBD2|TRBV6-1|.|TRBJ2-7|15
CASRGTSGLPYEQYF
TGTGCCAGCAGGGGGACTAGCGGGCTACCCTACGAGCAGTACTTC
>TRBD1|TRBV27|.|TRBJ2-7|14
CATIAGTGLGEQYF
TGTGCCACCATCGCCGGGACAGGGTTAGGCGAGCAGTACTTC
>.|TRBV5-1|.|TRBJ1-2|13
CASSLGTPYGYTF
TGCGCCAGCAGCCTGGGGACACCCTATGGCTACACCTTC
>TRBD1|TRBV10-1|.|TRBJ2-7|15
CASSADRGDSYEQYF
TGCGCCAGCAGTGCCGACAGGGGCGACTCCTACGAGCAGTACTTC
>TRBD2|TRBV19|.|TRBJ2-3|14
CATGTSDPRATQYF
TGTGCCACCGGGACTAGCGATCCACGGGCTACGCAGTATTTT
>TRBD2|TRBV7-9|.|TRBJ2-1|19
CASSLDRIAGPPTYNEQFF
TGTGCCAGCAGCTTAGATAGGATAGCGGGACCGCCTACCTACAATGAGCAGTTCTTC
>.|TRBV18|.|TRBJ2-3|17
CASSPPGSGISTDTQYF
TGTGCCAGCTCACCACCGGGGTCCGGGATTAGCACAGATACGCAGTATTTT
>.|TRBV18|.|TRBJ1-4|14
CASSPSVTGEKLFF
TGTGCCAGCTCACCATCGGTGACTGGGGAAAAACTGTTTTTT
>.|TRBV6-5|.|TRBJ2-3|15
CASSHGERWADTQYF
TGTGCCAGCAGCCACGGAGAGCGCTGGGCAGATACGCAGTATTTT
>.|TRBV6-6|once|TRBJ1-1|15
CASSSYGQSNTEAFF
TGTGCCAGCAGTTCCTACGGACAGTCGAACACTGAAGCTTTCTTT
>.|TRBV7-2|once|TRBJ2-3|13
CASSPPGGYGQYF
TGTGCCAGCAGCCCCCCCGGGGGATACGGGCAGTATTTT
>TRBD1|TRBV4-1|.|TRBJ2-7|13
CASSHGQGYEQYF
TGCGCCAGCAGCCATGGACAGGGTTACGAGCAGTACTTC
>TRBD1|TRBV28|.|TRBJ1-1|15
CASSLFGTGDTEAFF
TGTGCCAGCAGTTTATTCGGGACAGGGGACACTGAAGCTTTCTTT
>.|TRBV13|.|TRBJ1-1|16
CASSSARGRMNTEAFF
TGTGCCAGCAGCTCGGCCCGGGGGAGGATGAACACTGAAGCTTTCTTT
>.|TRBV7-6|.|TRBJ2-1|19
CASSLAAKIESGSYNEQFF
TGTGCCAGCAGCTTAGCCGCGAAAATCGAAAGCGGCTCCTACAATGAGCAGTTCTTC
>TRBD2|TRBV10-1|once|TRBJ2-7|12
CASSASGSEQYF
TGCGCCAGCAGTGCGAGCGGGAGTGAGCAGTACTTC
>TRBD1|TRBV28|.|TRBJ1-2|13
CASSADRGYGYTF
TGTGCCAGCAGTGCGGACAGGGGCTATGGCTACACCTTC
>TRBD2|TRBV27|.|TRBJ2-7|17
CASSLWSSGTLSHEQYF
TGTGCCAGCAGTTTATGGTCTAGCGGGACCTTGTCCCACGAGCAGTACTTC
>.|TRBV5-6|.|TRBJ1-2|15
CASSLGGSWTFGYTF
TGTGCCAGCAGCTTAGGAGGGAGTTGGACTTTTGGCTACACCTTC
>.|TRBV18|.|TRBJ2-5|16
CASSPQWAVPQETQYF
TGTGCCAGCTCACCACAGTGGGCAGTCCCCCAAGAGACCCAGTACTTC
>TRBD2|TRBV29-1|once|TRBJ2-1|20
CSVGRSLLGLAGGGGDEQFF
TGCAGCGTTGGAAGGTCGCTGTTGGGACTAGCGGGAGGCGGGGGCGATGAGCAGTTCTTC
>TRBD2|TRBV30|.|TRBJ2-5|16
CAWTGLAGGPGQTQYF
TGTGCCTGGACCGGACTAGCGGGAGGGCCGGGACAGACCCAGTACTTC
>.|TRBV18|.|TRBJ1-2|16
CASSPLEAQGLRGYTF
TGTGCCAGCTCACCTCTCGAGGCACAGGGCCTCCGTGGCTACACCTTC